This T cell receptor (beta chain) was captured in a study of T cells in Graves' hyperthyroidism and ophthalmopathy. Across 18 months, stable Graves' hyperthyroidism was marked by no progression to ophthalmopathy. Diagnostic decisions used clinical symptoms, serum thyroxine and TRAb, thyroid ultrasound and orbital computed tomography. Out of over 7.5 ml of fresh peripheral blood came the PBMCs. What was amplified from RNA transcripts were TCR beta CDR3 regions. First-round RT-PCR with HTBI primers amplified the TCR CDR3 region. TCRdb independently ran MiXCR on the multiplex PCR reads; one entry per CDR3 protein. The repertoire holds roughly 300,000 distinct CDR3 sequences, with roughly a fifth as singletons. Concerning this clonotype itself: Its antigen is not identified.

Trimming stripped 1 base from V and 0 bases from J, with 12 bases between. This CDR3 region has 17 residues. Germline V gene data show CDR1 as KGHDR and CDR2 as SFDVKD. Findings and limits, study-wide: Most clonotypes expanded in the thyroid (above 0.001) were also present in blood.

The sample consisted of blood. The rearrangement uses TRBV24-1 and TRBJ1-5; no reliable D call. This TCR was recovered from a woman between 45 and 60 years old with Graves' hyperthyroidism. CDR3 in DNA: TGTGCCACCAGTGATTTCCGCGTGTTAAATAGCAATCAGCCCCAGCATTTT. It specifies CATSDFRVLNSNQPQHF.